The rows below give T cell receptor beta chains drawn from one sample of a study of blood T cells in healthy people across ages. TCRdb processed the 5' RACE reads anew with MiXCR; each CDR3 protein has one entry. Among 1.5 million to 2 million distinct CDR3 sequences, around 36% were seen once, and the ten largest hold approximately 10%. The sequenced sample was blood. Receptors originate from a woman aged 30 to 39 in good health. Each CDR3 is given with its conserved first and last residue. D genes are given only for firm matches. A clone size is listed for some rows: how often the clone was seen (once, few, many), or a class if it is expanded.

abundance	d_gene	j_gene	v_gene	CDR3nt	CDR3aa
few	-	TRBJ2-5	TRBV13	TGTGCCAGCAGCTTAAGGAGGGGGCGCCTCAACGGGCAGTACTTC	CASSLRRGRLNGQYF
-	-	TRBJ1-5	TRBV18	TGTGCCAGCTCACCTAGTTTCGGTCAGCCCCAGCATTTT	CASSPSFGQPQHF
-	-	TRBJ1-1	TRBV4-1	TGCGCCAGCAGCCAAAGGCTCAAAGGGGACACTGAAGCTTTCTTT	CASSQRLKGDTEAFF
-	-	TRBJ2-4	TRBV27	TGTGCCAGCAGTACTCGACTCTCAGCCAAAAACATTCAGTACTTC	CASSTRLSAKNIQYF
-	-	TRBJ2-7	TRBV6-1	TGTGCCAGCAGGATGACAGGTGGTTACGAGCAGTACTTC	CASRMTGGYEQYF
many	TRBD1	TRBJ2-7	TRBV7-3	TGTGCCAGCAGCTTAGACAGGGGGCTGTCCTACGAGCAGTACTTC	CASSLDRGLSYEQYF
-	TRBD2	TRBJ2-5	TRBV7-2	TGTGCCAGCAGCCCGACTAGCTGGGCGACCCAGTACTTC	CASSPTSWATQYF
-	-	TRBJ1-1	TRBV29-1	TGCAGCGTTGAAGGGGTATCTTGGCAGGCGGGAAATGAAGCTTTCTTT	CSVEGVSWQAGNEAFF
once	TRBD1	TRBJ1-1	TRBV6-1	TGTGCCAGCACGGACAGGGGGGATTTTGAAGCTTTCTTT	CASTDRGDFEAFF
-	-	TRBJ1-2	TRBV5-4	TGTGCCAGCAGCTTGGATCAGGGCGGGAGCGGCTACACCTTC	CASSLDQGGSGYTF
-	TRBD1	TRBJ1-2	TRBV20-1	TGCAGTGCTAGCCGGGACAGCAATTTGGGTGGCTACACCTTC	CSASRDSNLGGYTF
few	TRBD2	TRBJ2-3	TRBV6-6	TGTGCCAGCAGAGCGGGAGAGGGGGACACAGATACGCAGTATTTT	CASRAGEGDTDTQYF
-	TRBD2	TRBJ2-5	TRBV4-1	TGCGCCAGCAACCTAGTGGGGGGGGTAGGAGAGACCCAGTACTTC	CASNLVGGVGETQYF
-	-	TRBJ1-5	TRBV20-1	TGCAGTGCTAGAGATGGGACAATGAACCAGCCCCAGCATTTT	CSARDGTMNQPQHF
-	-	TRBJ2-5	TRBV9	TGTGCCAGCAGCACCACGGACAGCCAAGAGACCCAGTACTTC	CASSTTDSQETQYF
-	TRBD2	TRBJ2-5	TRBV6-5	TGTGCCAGCAGGGGGGAAGGGAGGGACCAGTACTTC	CASRGEGRDQYF
-	TRBD2	TRBJ2-5	TRBV2	TGTGCCAGCAGTGCCCCGGGACTAGCGGGAGCAGTTGAAGAGACCCAGTACTTC	CASSAPGLAGAVEETQYF
-	TRBD2	TRBJ2-1	TRBV20-1	TGCAGTGCTAGGGCAGCGGGAGGGCCCAATGAGCAGTTCTTC	CSARAAGGPNEQFF
-	-	TRBJ1-2	TRBV30	TGTGCCTACGGTATGGCTAACTATGGCTACACCTTC	CAYGMANYGYTF
-	-	TRBJ2-2	TRBV4-2	TGTGCCAGCAGCCAAGAAGACCTCGGGGAGCTGTTTTTT	CASSQEDLGELFF
-	-	TRBJ2-1	TRBV5-1	TGCGCCAGCAGCTTGGCTAGTCAGTCCAATGAGCAGTTCTTC	CASSLASQSNEQFF
once	-	TRBJ1-2	TRBV7-9	TGTGCCAGCAGCATGGGAGGGTTTTACTATGGCTACACCTTC	CASSMGGFYYGYTF
-	TRBD1	TRBJ1-3	TRBV20-1	TGCAGTGCTACTGGACAGGTCCCCCTTAACTCTGGAAACACCATATATTTT	CSATGQVPLNSGNTIYF
few	-	TRBJ2-5	TRBV28	TGTGCCCTTTTGGCGGCAGGGCAAGAGACCCAGTACTTC	CALLAAGQETQYF
-	TRBD1	TRBJ2-7	TRBV5-1	TGCGCCAGCAGCCAAAAAGACCGGACAGGGGGGTACGAGCAGTACTTC	CASSQKDRTGGYEQYF
few	-	TRBJ2-1	TRBV12-3/TRBV12-4	TGTGCCAGCAGTACCTATGGGGACAATGAGCAGTTCTTC	CASSTYGDNEQFF
-	-	TRBJ1-2	TRBV20-1	TGCAGTGCCACAGAGGACCCGGCCTATGGCTACACCTTC	CSATEDPAYGYTF
-	TRBD2	TRBJ2-7	TRBV20-1	TGCAGTGCTAGACGGCGGGGGGCAATCGAGCAGTACTTC	CSARRRGAIEQYF
-	-	TRBJ2-5	TRBV12-3/TRBV12-4	TGTGCCAGCAGCCCCGGGGGCCCTCTTGAGACCCAGTACTTC	CASSPGGPLETQYF
-	-	TRBJ1-2	TRBV7-8	TGTGCCAGCAGCGAGGGGGGGGGCACTCTGGTTTCTTATGACTACACCTTC	CASSEGGGTLVSYDYTF
-	TRBD2	TRBJ2-3	TRBV18	TGTGCCAGCTCACAAAGACTAGCGACCACAGATACGCAGTATTTT	CASSQRLATTDTQYF
few	-	TRBJ2-7	TRBV20-1	TGCAGCGCCACTAGGGACGTCTCCTACGAGCAGTACTTC	CSATRDVSYEQYF
-	TRBD2	TRBJ2-5	TRBV2	TGTGCCAGCGGCGGGGGGACCCAAGAGACCCAGTACTTC	CASGGGTQETQYF
many	TRBD2	TRBJ2-1	TRBV4-1	TGCGCCAGCAGCCAAACGGGACTAGCGGGAGTGCGCGATGAGCAGTTCTTC	CASSQTGLAGVRDEQFF
many	-	TRBJ2-5	TRBV7-9	TGTGCCAGCAGCTTGACAGGTCTAGAGACCCAGTACTTC	CASSLTGLETQYF
few	-	TRBJ2-7	TRBV28	TGTGCCAGCAGTTCCGCGGGCCGTTACGAGCAGTACTTC	CASSSAGRYEQYF
few	-	TRBJ1-3	TRBV12-3/TRBV12-4	TGTGCCAGCACCATTGGGACTCTCCCCTCTGGAAACACCATATATTTT	CASTIGTLPSGNTIYF
-	-	TRBJ2-1	TRBV11-1	TGTGCCAGCAGTCAGGGGGCGGGAGATGATAATGAGCAGTTCTTC	CASSQGAGDDNEQFF
many	-	TRBJ2-7	TRBV20-1	TGCAGTGCGGTCGGGGCTAATTACGAGCAGTACTTC	CSAVGANYEQYF
-	TRBD1	TRBJ1-1	TRBV15	TGTGCCACCAGCAGCCGGGACAGGGGGGGGACTGAAGCTTTCTTT	CATSSRDRGGTEAFF
-	TRBD2	TRBJ2-1	TRBV3-1	TGTGCCAGCAGCTCAGGTCCGGGACTAGCGGGGGAGAATGAGCAGTTCTTC	CASSSGPGLAGENEQFF
-	-	TRBJ2-1	TRBV20-1	TGCAGTGCTAGACTATCAGGGATCCGGAATGAGCAGTTCTTC	CSARLSGIRNEQFF
few	-	TRBJ1-4	TRBV12-3/TRBV12-4	TGTGCCATCCTATCCCCGGACGATGGTGTAAAACTGTTTTTT	CAILSPDDGVKLFF
-	TRBD2	TRBJ2-7	TRBV5-1	TGCGCCAGCAGCTTGGATACTAGCGACGAGCAGTACTTC	CASSLDTSDEQYF